What follows describes a single T cell receptor beta chain. The sample belongs to a study of T cells in Graves' hyperthyroidism and ophthalmopathy. Amplification of TCR beta CDR3 regions was performed using RNA transcripts as template. Using the HTBI primer set, a first-round RT-PCR was run on the TCR CDR3. TCRdb independently ran MiXCR on the multiplex PCR reads; one entry per CDR3 protein. The profile shows 600,000 to 800,000 distinct CDR3 sequences, about a third of them singletons. The CDR3 totals 17 residues. CDR1 is LNHDA and CDR2 is SQIVND in the germline V gene (reference sequence). The trim removed 5 bases at V and 2 bases at J, leaving 13 bases unmatched.

The sequencing sample was made of blood. The source is a woman aged 35 to 49 with Graves' hyperthyroidism. The V call is TRBV19, the J call TRBJ1-1; 8 bases fit TRBD1. This chain's CDR3 is CASSPWTGRTNNTEAFF. CDR3 coding DNA: TGTGCCAGTAGTCCGTGGACAGGGCGGACTAATAACACTGAAGCTTTCTTT.